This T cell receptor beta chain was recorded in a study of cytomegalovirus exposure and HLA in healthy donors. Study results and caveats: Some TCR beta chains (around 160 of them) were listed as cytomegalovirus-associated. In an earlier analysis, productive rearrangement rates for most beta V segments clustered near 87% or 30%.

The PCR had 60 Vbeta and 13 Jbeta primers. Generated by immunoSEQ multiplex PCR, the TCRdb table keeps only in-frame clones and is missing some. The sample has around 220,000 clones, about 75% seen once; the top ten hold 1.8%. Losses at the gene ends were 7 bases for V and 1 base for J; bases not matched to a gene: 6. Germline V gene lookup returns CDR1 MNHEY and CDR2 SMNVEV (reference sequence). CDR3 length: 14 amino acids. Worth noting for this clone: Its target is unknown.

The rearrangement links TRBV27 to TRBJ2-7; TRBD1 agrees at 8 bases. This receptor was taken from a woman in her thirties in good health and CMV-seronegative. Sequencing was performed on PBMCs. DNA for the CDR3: TGTGCCAGCAACAATCAGGGGGCTTCCTACGAGCAGTACTTC. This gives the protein CASNNQGASYEQYF.